This is a list of T cell receptor beta chains from one sample in a study of cytomegalovirus exposure and HLA in healthy donors. This table comes from immunoSEQ multiplex PCR, and its TCRdb copy is limited to in-frame clones, with some not included. The sample has approximately 280,000 clones, 70% to 90% seen once. Sequencing input: PBMCs. The source of these receptors is a man aged 40-50 years in good health and CMV-seropositive. Both conserved end residues are trimmed from each CDR3.

V gene	J gene	CDR3 protein
TRBV14	TRBJ2-3	ASSPTRSGTDTQY
TRBV7-7	TRBJ2-1	ASSPGLAGGDNEQF
TRBV7-9	TRBJ2-7	ASSPTGLVYEQY
TRBV28	TRBJ1-5	ASSSDSNQPQH
TRBV11-1	TRBJ2-7	ASSLGVREIYEQY
TRBV6-5	TRBJ2-7	ASRDQGTREQY
TRBV6-5	TRBJ2-3	ASSYHSGRDTDTQY
TRBV28	TRBJ1-5	ASSRARGESNQPQH
TRBV7-9	TRBJ1-1	SSSAFPGQGNTEAF
TRBV25-1	TRBJ2-7	ASSVATSSYEQY
TRBV7-2	TRBJ2-7	ASSLGAGSYEQY
TRBV10-3	TRBJ1-5	AISGEGRNQPQH
TRBV7-2	TRBJ2-1	ASSLSGTSWYNEQF
TRBV5-4	TRBJ1-4	ASSPGQRNEKLF
TRBV7-6	TRBJ2-1	ASSLGHQLFNEQF
TRBV4-1	.	ASSQPAAGRFHEQY
TRBV5-4	TRBJ1-4	ASSLTGTGRGKLF
TRBV6-5	TRBJ2-2	ASSRGIGELF